These 17 T cell receptor beta chains share one sample of origin, sequenced in a study of T cell changes during pregnancy in multiple sclerosis. Data came from immunoSEQ multiplex PCR; TCRdb stores just in-frame clones and leaves some out. This table has about 120,000 clones, about 93% appearing once. The sample was peripheral blood, taken before pregnancy. All receptors come from a female donor with multiple sclerosis, enrolled in a pregnancy study.

The chain joins TRBV29-1 to TRBJ2-3; 9 bases map to TRBD2. This CDR3 contains 15 residues. With 6 bases clipped from V and 4 bases from J, the junction kept 11 bases outside the gene matches. Germline V gene data show CDR1 as SQVTM and CDR2 as ANQGSEA. As DNA, the CDR3 is TGCAGCGTCCCCGGGGAGCGGGGGGTGGCAGATACGCAGTATTTT. It codes for CSVPGERGVADTQYF.

The chain has TRBV19 and TRBJ1-5; D gene ambiguous. The germline V gene encodes CDR1 LNHDA and CDR2 SQIVND (reference sequence). The CDR3 has 12 amino acids. Trimming took 1 base from V and 9 from J, leaving 7 bases between them. The chain's CDR3 is CASSIGVRPQHF. The CDR3 DNA reads as TGTGCCAGTAGTATAGGAGTGCGGCCCCAGCATTTT.

The chain recombines TRBV5-1 with TRBJ1-2; a possible D gene is TRBD1 (6 bases). Germline CDR1 SGHRS, CDR2 YFSETQ. This CDR3 is 13 amino acids long. V shed 4 bases and J shed 4 bases, with 11 bases lying between them. The chain's CDR3 is CASSRDTVYGYTF. CDR3 DNA: TGCGCCAGCAGCCGGGACACCGTCTATGGCTACACCTTC.

The V call is TRBV7-2, the J call TRBJ2-6; D gene ambiguous. Germline loops: CDR1 SGHTA, CDR2 FQGNSA. V was trimmed by 3 bases and J by 0 bases, leaving 6 bases between them. This CDR3 spans 15 amino acids. CDR3 DNA: TGTGCCAGCAGCTTTACAGCCTCTGGGGCCAACGTCCTGACTTTC. Translating gives CASSFTASGANVLTF. The full variable domain, in which reference TRBV7-2 and TRBJ2-6 provide the parts outside the CDR3, is GAGVSQSPSNKVTEKGKDVELRCDPISGHTALYWYRQSLGQGLEFLIYFQGNSAPDKSGLPSDRFSAERTGGSVSTLTIQRTQQEDSAVYLCASSFTASGANVLTFGAGSRLTVL.

V is TRBV5-1 and J is TRBJ1-2; D possibly corresponds to TRBD1 (6 bases). This CDR3 has 14 amino acids. Trimming left V 4 bases short and J 8 bases short, with 18 bases between. CDR1 SGHRS and CDR2 YFSETQ come from the germline V gene. CDR3 sequence reads: CASSPAWGGSGYTF. The CDR3 DNA sequence: TGCGCCAGCAGCCCCGCTTGGGGGGGCTCCGGCTACACCTTC.

The chain links TRBV10-2 to TRBJ1-6, with 8 nucleotides matching TRBD1. The V gene end was trimmed by 3 bases and the J gene end by 8 bases; junction bases not matched to a gene: 6. The CDR3 spans 15 residues. The germline V gene encodes CDR1 WSHSY and CDR2 SAAADI. The CDR3 bases are TGCGCCAGCAGTGACCCGGGACAGGCGCATTCACCCCTCCACTTT. This encodes CASSDPGQAHSPLHF.

This clone has just one count. The chain recombines TRBV6-1 with TRBJ1-3; D might be TRBD1 (6 bases). CDR1 MNHNS and CDR2 SASEGT come from the germline V gene. Trimming took 10 bases from V and 2 from J, leaving 12 bases between them. The CDR3 runs 13 residues. CDR3 DNA: TGTGCCATCCAGGGGCAAGCTGGAAACACCATATATTTT. Translation: CAIQGQAGNTIYF.

V and J are TRBV6-6 and TRBJ1-6, with unresolved D. Trimming pared 6 bases from V and 4 bases from J, leaving 13 bases between. Germline values: CDR1 MNHNY, CDR2 SVGAGI (reference sequence). CDR3 size: 15 residues. CDR3 DNA sequence: TGTGCCAGCAGGATCGGGGTTGGATATAATTCACCCCTCCACTTT. This translates into CASRIGVGYNSPLHF.

This clone appeared once. The chain is built from TRBV19 and TRBJ2-3; 9 bases align to TRBD1. With V trimmed by 4 bases and J by 2 bases, 10 bases remained unmatched. Germline V gene sequence: CDR1 LNHDA, CDR2 SQIVND (reference sequence). CDR3 length: 17 amino acids. Here the CDR3 DNA reads TGTGCCAGTAGTAGTGAGCCGGGACAGGGTGACACAGATACGCAGTATTTT. Its protein product is CASSSEPGQGDTDTQYF. Drawing the rest from reference TRBV19 and TRBJ2-3, the complete variable domain is DGGITQSPKYLFRKEGQNVTLSCEQNLNHDAMYWYRQDPGQGLRLIYYSQIVNDFQKGDIAEGYSVSREKKESFPLTVTSAQKNPTAFYLCASSSEPGQGDTDTQYFGPGTRLTVL.

This clone was detected only once. V gene TRBV30 combines with J gene TRBJ2-5, with D unclear. CDR3 length equals 13 residues. Trimming left V 0 bases short and J 2 bases short, with 7 bases between. From germline, CDR1 is GTSNPN and CDR2 SVGIG (reference sequence). The DNA for the CDR3 is TGTGCCTGGAGTGTACTGTCGCAAGAGACCCAGTACTTC. Amino acids: CAWSVLSQETQYF.

The chain is built from TRBV11-2 and TRBJ1-6; 9 positions match TRBD1. From germline, CDR1 is SGHAT and CDR2 FQNNGV. With 4 bases clipped from V and 7 bases from J, the junction kept 2 bases outside the gene matches. This CDR3 region has 14 residues. The CDR3 DNA is TGTGCCAGCAGCTCCGGACAGGGGAATTCACCCCTCCACTTT. Protein product: CASSSGQGNSPLHF.

The genes are TRBV15 and TRBJ1-4; 7 positions agree with TRBD1. This CDR3 has 17 amino acids. The V and J ends lost 3 bases and 0 bases, in that order; junction bases with no gene match: 7. Germline CDR1 and CDR2: LNHNV and YYDKDF (reference sequence). The CDR3 coding sequence is TGTGCCACCAGCAGGCCGGGACAGCCTGCAACTAATGAAAAACTGTTTTTT. Translated: CATSRPGQPATNEKLFF.

The rearrangement uses TRBV5-8 and TRBJ2-3, with 7 bases aligning to TRBD2. The ends lost 7 bases at V and 3 bases at J; junction bases unmatched: 2. In germline, CDR1 is SGHTS, CDR2 YDEGEE. The CDR3 covers 12 residues. CDR3 loop: CASGGGTDTQYF. The CDR3 region has the DNA TGTGCCAGCGGGGGAGGGACAGATACGCAGTATTTT.

The chain recombines TRBV5-1 with TRBJ1-1; D is possibly TRBD1 (5 bases). This CDR3 comprises 13 residues. Per the germline V gene, CDR1 is SGHRS and CDR2 is YFSETQ. V dropped 2 bases and J dropped 7 bases, with 12 bases sitting between them. As DNA, the CDR3 is TGCGCCAGCAGCTTAGGGGTGGCGAGTGAAGCTTTCTTT. As protein: CASSLGVASEAFF.

This clone appeared a single time. The rearrangement joins TRBV30 to TRBJ2-7; D gene uncertain. This CDR3 comprises 12 residues. Looked up from germline, CDR1 is GTSNPN and CDR2 is SVGIG (reference sequence). V was cut by 4 bases and J by 3 bases, with 10 bases left in between. The CDR3 bases are TGTGCCTGGACAGCCGCGGACTACGAGCAGTACTTC. Its protein is CAWTAADYEQYF. The full variable domain, rest sourced from reference TRBV30 and TRBJ2-7, is SQTIHQWPATLVQPVGSPLSLECTVEGTSNPNLYWYRQAAGRGLQLLFYSVGIGQISSEVPQNLSASRPQDRQFILSSKKLLLSDSGFYLCAWTAADYEQYFGPGTRLTVT.

The V call is TRBV7-7, the J call TRBJ2-7, with TRBD2 as a possible D gene (6 bases). The CDR3 spans 19 residues. From germline, CDR1 is SSHAT and CDR2 FNYEAQ (reference sequence). Trimming stripped 5 bases from V and 0 bases from J, with 26 bases between. CDR3 residues: CASSHVGSRGRPLSYEQYF. CDR3 coding DNA: TGTGCCAGCAGCCATGTTGGGTCTCGAGGGAGGCCCCTCTCCTACGAGCAGTACTTC.

This chain links TRBV19 with TRBJ2-7; TRBD1 agrees at 8 bases. J lost 1 base, V lost 5 bases, and 10 bases had no gene match. Per the germline V gene, CDR1 is LNHDA and CDR2 is SQIVND (reference sequence). The CDR3 runs to 16 residues. The CDR3 reads CASSPQGQGGSYEQYF. Here the CDR3 DNA reads TGTGCCAGTAGTCCCCAAGGACAGGGTGGGTCCTACGAGCAGTACTTC.